This T cell receptor (beta chain) stems from a study of monozygotic twins with inflammatory bowel disease. Researchers used template switching to add UMIs featuring a 6-nucleotide sample barcode. Following a re-call of the 5' RACE reads, TCRdb has one entry per CDR3 protein and lacks DNA. The table lists about 450,000 distinct CDR3 sequences. The germline V gene encodes CDR1 MNHEY and CDR2 SVGAGI. This CDR3 contains 15 residues. This receptor was identified in a human donor with ulcerative colitis or Crohn's disease, or a healthy co-twin of an affected twin (not recorded which). Sequencing was carried out using blood. The rearrangement uses TRBV6-5 and TRBJ2-1; checking the TCRdb D call of TRBD1 is not possible without DNA. The CDR3 here is CASSSGRVIYNEQFF.